Sequencing of this T cell receptor beta chain was carried out in a study of CD8+ T cells in alopecia areata. Regarding the study as a whole: Lesional scalp exceeded normal scalp in clonality, especially in alopecia totalis/universalis. Among the top 100, expanded CD8+ clones, as well as scalp clonality, were significantly decreased by tofacitinib.

Of note for this clone: Its target is not known.

Specified treatment: oral pan-JAK inhibitor, 5-10 mg twice daily. Reverse transcribed after extraction, RNA yielded cDNA as the sequencing template. Data came from immunoSEQ multiplex PCR; TCRdb stores just in-frame clones and leaves some out. This sample has 200,000 or so clones, with roughly 60% found just once. This TCR was recovered from a human donor with alopecia areata. The specimen comprised CD4+ T cells sorted from blood, sampled at week 24, from a patient treated with tofacitinib.

The DNA of the CDR3 is TGTGCCATCAGTGAGTCGTCCCCCGCCCGGGGAAAACTGTTTTTT. It specifies CAISESSPARGKLFF. This chain links TRBV10-3 with TRBJ1-4, with D unresolved. The germline V and J ends were trimmed by 0 bases and 10 bases, with 15 bases remaining between them. CDR1 and CDR2 from the germline V gene are ENHRY and SYGVKD. The CDR3 length is 15 residues.